This T cell receptor beta chain originates from a study of blood T cell repertoires in COVID-19 (dated by TCRdb to between 2020 and 2021). Study-level background: Samples from collaborators originated in the United States, Italy and Spain and spanned both the acute and convalescent phases of COVID-19. The material from the prospective study consisted of cDNA or gDNA derived from T cells, B-cell-depleted T cells, or PBMCs. The samples were drawn from the first 160 participants of the ongoing ImmuneRACE study and from 1,254 subjects provided by 6 global collaborators. HLA class I and class II types, where available, came from metadata supplied by the sample provider rather than from assay-based typing. Nearly every sample came with metadata listing a de-identified subject ID, COVID-19 status, age in years and sex. Deeply sampled blood TCRbeta repertoires from subjects exposed to, actively infected with, or recovered from COVID-19 were included in the dataset. The repertoires were released in a freely available public database intended as a resource for research on the immune response to SARS-CoV-2.

V is trimmed back by 5 bases and J by 6 bases, and the junction contains 10 bases that no gene match accounts for. CDR1 and CDR2, looked up from the germline V gene, are MNHEY and SVGAGI. Reading from cysteine to phenylalanine, the CDR3 counts 15 amino acids. Only the CDR3 DNA stays, 45 bases, in frame from base 1. On this clone itself: The antigen it recognizes is unknown. The record has no base qualities; no much larger clone is one base away.

The immunoSEQ Assay, a bias-controlled multiplex PCR, was used to amplify TCRbeta CDR3 regions from genomic DNA. Concerning the study's data processing: Nucleated cell counts per sample were estimated from amplification of reference gene primers within the assay. Sequence reads were collapsed and filtered to measure the absolute abundance of every unique TCRbeta CDR3 rearrangement. For each sample, productive Simpson clonality was calculated as the square root of Simpson's diversity index over productive rearrangements. Sourced from immuneACCESS, this table was stored by TCRdb with only in-frame sequences that have V and J called. A share of the clones is absent; for the studies checked, an unresolved V gene accounts for under half, and the remainder has no known explanation. V and J calls plus clone size are reproduced from that table; the DNA served to infer D and trimming. This sample gives approximately 150,000 clones in total; roughly 85% of them show up just once. The ten largest clones take up approximately 1% of the sample.

Findings and caveats that apply to the study as a whole: The amount of clinical and demographic metadata varied by source and participant and was provided uncurated.

Whole blood was collected in K2EDTA tubes by collaborating institutions according to the institutions' own protocols. For TCRbeta analysis, collaborators shipped samples as frozen whole blood, isolated PBMCs, or DNA extracted from either of those sample types. What was sequenced was peripheral blood. This sequence uses TRBV6-5 and TRBJ1-2, and TRBD1 aligns with 9 junction nucleotides. The sequence was collected from a man in his forties or fifties with acute or convalescent COVID-19. The CDR3: CASSLSQDRGDGYTF. The bases are TGTGCCAGCAGTCTATCTCAGGACAGGGGTGATGGCTACACCTTC.